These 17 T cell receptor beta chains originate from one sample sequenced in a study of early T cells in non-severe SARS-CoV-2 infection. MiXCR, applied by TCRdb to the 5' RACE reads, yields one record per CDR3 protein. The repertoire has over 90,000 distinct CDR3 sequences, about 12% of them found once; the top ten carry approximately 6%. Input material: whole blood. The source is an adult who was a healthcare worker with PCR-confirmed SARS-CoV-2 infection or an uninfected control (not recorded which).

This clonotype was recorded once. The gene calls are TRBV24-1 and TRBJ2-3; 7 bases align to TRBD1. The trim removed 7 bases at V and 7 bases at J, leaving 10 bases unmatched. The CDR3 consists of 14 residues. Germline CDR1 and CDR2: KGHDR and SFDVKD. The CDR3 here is CATSDRATIHTQYF. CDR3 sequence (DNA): TGTGCCACCAGCGACAGGGCGACAATCCATACGCAGTATTTT.

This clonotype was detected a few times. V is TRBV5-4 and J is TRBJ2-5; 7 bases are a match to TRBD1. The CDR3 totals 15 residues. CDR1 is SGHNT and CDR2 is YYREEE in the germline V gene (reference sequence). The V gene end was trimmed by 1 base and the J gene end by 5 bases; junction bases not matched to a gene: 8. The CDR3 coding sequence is TGTGCCAGCAGCTTGAGACAGGGCGTTCTGGAGACCCAGTACTTC. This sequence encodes CASSLRQGVLETQYF.

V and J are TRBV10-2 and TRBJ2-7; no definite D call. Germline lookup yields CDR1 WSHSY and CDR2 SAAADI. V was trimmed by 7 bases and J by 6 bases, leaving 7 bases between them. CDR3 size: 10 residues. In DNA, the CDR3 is TGCGCCAGCATGGGTCCCGAGCAGTACTTC. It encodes CASMGPEQYF.

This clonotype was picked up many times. CDR3 sequence (DNA): TGCGCCAGCAGCTTGGAAGGGCCTGGGGCCAACGTCCTGACTTTC. Protein sequence: CASSLEGPGANVLTF. V gene TRBV5-1 combines with J gene TRBJ2-6; D remains ambiguous. CDR3 length equals 15 residues. The germline V and J ends were trimmed by 0 bases and 2 bases, with 6 bases remaining between them. CDR1 and CDR2 (germline): SGHRS, YFSETQ.

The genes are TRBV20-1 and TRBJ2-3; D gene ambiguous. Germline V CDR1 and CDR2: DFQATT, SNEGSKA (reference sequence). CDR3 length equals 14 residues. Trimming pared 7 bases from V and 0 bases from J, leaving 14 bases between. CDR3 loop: CSGLGSTSTDTQYF. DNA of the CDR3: TGCAGTGGTCTAGGTAGTACGAGCACAGATACGCAGTATTTT.

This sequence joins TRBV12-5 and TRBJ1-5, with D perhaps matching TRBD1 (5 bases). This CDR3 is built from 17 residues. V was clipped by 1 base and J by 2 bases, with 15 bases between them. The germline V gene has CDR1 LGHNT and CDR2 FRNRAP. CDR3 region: CASGLDRDPLGNQPQHF. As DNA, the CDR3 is TGTGCTAGTGGTTTGGACCGGGACCCCCTAGGCAATCAGCCCCAGCATTTT. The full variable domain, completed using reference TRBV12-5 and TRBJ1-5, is DARVTQTPRHKVTEMGQEVTMRCQPILGHNTVFWYRQTMMQGLELLAYFRNRAPLDDSGMPKDRFSAEMPDATLATLKIQPSEPRDSAVYFCASGLDRDPLGNQPQHFGDGTRLSIL.

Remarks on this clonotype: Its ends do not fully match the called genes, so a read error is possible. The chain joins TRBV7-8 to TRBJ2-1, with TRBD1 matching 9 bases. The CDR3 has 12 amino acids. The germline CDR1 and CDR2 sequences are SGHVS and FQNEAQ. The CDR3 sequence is CASSQRDRVSLF. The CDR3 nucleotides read TGTGCCAGCAGCCAGCGGGACAGGGTGTCCCTCTTC.

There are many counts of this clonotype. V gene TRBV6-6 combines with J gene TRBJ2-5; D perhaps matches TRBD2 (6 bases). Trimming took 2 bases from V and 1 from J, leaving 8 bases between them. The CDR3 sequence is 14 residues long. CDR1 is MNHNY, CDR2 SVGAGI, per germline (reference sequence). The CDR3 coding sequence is TGTGCCAGCAGTTACGAGGGACTCCAAGAGACCCAGTACTTC. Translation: CASSYEGLQETQYF.

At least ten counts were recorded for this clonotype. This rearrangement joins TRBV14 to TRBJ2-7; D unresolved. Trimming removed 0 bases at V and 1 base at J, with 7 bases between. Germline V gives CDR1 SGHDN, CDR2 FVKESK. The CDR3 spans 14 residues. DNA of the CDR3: TGTGCCAGCAGCCAAGAAGGTGGTTCCTACGAGCAGTACTTC. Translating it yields CASSQEGGSYEQYF.

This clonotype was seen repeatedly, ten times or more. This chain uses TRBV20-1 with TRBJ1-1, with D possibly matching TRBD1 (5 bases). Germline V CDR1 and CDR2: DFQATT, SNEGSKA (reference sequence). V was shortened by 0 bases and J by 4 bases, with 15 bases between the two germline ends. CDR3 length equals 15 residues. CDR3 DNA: TGCAGTGCTAGAGATCAGTCTGGGGGAGGCACTGAAGCTTTCTTT. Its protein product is CSARDQSGGGTEAFF.

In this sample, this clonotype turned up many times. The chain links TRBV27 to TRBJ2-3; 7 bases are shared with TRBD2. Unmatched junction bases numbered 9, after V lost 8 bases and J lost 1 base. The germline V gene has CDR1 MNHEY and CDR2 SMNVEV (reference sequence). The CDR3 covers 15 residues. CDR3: CASRRLAERTDTQYF. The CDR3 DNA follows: TGTGCCAGCCGACGACTAGCCGAACGCACAGATACGCAGTATTTT.

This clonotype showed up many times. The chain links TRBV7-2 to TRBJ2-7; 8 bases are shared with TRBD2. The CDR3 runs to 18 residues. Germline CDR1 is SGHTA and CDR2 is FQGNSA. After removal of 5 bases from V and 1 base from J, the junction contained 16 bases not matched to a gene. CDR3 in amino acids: CASSPGETASGRSYEQYF. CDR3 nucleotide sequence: TGTGCCAGCAGCCCGGGGGAGACAGCGAGCGGGAGATCCTACGAGCAGTACTTC.

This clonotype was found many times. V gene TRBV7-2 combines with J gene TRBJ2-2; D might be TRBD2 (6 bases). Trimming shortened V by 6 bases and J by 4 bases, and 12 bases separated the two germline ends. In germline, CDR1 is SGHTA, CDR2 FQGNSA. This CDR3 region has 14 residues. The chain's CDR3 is CASSRWGGTGELFF. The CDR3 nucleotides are TGTGCCAGCAGTAGGTGGGGAGGCACCGGGGAGCTGTTTTTT.

This chain's CDR3 is CASRETGTGELFF. The CDR3, as DNA: TGTGCCAGCAGGGAGACAGGCACCGGGGAGCTGTTTTTT. The J gene is TRBJ2-2, the V gene TRBV12-3 or TRBV12-4, with D maybe TRBD1 (6 bases). The germline V and J ends were trimmed by 6 bases and 4 bases, with 9 bases remaining between them. This CDR3 contains 13 residues.

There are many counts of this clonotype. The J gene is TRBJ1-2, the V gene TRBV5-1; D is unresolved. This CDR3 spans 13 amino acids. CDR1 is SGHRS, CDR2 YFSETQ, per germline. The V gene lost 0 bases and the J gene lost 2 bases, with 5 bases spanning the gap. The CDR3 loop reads CASSLEVNYGYTF. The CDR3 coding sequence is TGCGCCAGCAGCTTGGAGGTCAACTATGGCTACACCTTC.

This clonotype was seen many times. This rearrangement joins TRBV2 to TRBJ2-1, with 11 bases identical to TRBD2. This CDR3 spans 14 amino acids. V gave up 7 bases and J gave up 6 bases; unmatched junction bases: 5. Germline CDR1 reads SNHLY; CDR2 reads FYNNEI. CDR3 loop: CASNGLAGANEQFF. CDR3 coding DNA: TGTGCCAGCAACGGACTAGCGGGTGCCAATGAGCAGTTCTTC.

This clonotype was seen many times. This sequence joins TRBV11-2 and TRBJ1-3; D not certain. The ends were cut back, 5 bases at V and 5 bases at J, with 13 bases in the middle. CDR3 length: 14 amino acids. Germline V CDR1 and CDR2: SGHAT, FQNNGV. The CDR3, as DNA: TGTGCCAGCAGCCAGGAGGACGGTAGAAACACCATATATTTT. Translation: CASSQEDGRNTIYF.